The 18 T cell receptor beta chains listed next were all sequenced from one sample in a study of shared clonotypes between healthy human individuals. TCRdb keeps only in-frame clones here, not all; method: immunoSEQ multiplex PCR. The sample holds about 530,000 clones, 90% to 97% seen once. The source material was naive CD4+ T cells sorted from blood. Indicated subset: CD45RA+ positively selected. These receptors came from a woman between 25 and 40 years old in good health.

The chain couples TRBV28 to TRBJ2-5; 7 positions agree with TRBD1. CDR1 is MDHEN and CDR2 is SYDVKM in the germline V gene. The V and J ends lost 6 bases and 2 bases, in that order; junction bases with no gene match: 3. This CDR3 has 13 amino acids. CDR3 nucleotides: TGTGCCAGCAGCCGGGGACAGCAAGAGACCCAGTACTTC. Translating it yields CASSRGQQETQYF.

V is TRBV6-5 and J is TRBJ2-4; perhaps TRBD1 as D (6 bases). The ends were cut back, 3 bases at V and 9 bases at J, with 21 bases in the middle. The CDR3 is made up of 16 amino acids. Germline V CDR1 and CDR2: MNHEY, SVGAGI. The CDR3 region has the DNA TGTGCCAGCAGTTATCTCGACGGGACATCGGGCGGCATTCAGTACTTC. Encoded protein: CASSYLDGTSGGIQYF.

The chain joins TRBV5-4 to TRBJ1-3, with D uncertain. The V end lost 2 bases, the J end lost 0 bases, and 6 bases lay between the germline ends. Germline assignment: CDR1 SGHNT and CDR2 YYREEE (reference sequence). The CDR3 extends over 14 amino acids. As DNA, the CDR3 is TGTGCCAGCAGCTTTTGGGGCTCTGGAAACACCATATATTTT. Protein product: CASSFWGSGNTIYF.

The J gene is TRBJ1-5, the V gene TRBV28; 8 bases line up with TRBD1. The V gene's germline CDR1 is MDHEN and CDR2 SYDVKM. V gave up 3 bases and J gave up 6 bases; unmatched junction bases: 7. The CDR3 runs to 15 residues. CDR3 nucleotides: TGTGCCAGCAGTTTGAGGGACAGGTTTTTTCAGCCCCAGCATTTT. Amino acids: CASSLRDRFFQPQHF.

CDR3 sequence reads: CASSPGLGEAFF. DNA of the CDR3: TGTGCCAGCAGCCCGGGACTGGGTGAAGCTTTCTTT. The chain links TRBV6-5 to TRBJ1-1; possibly TRBD1 for D (5 bases). The germline CDR1 and CDR2 sequences are MNHEY and SVGAGI. V lost 6 bases to trimming and J lost 7 bases, with 12 bases between them. The length of the CDR3 is 12 residues.

The gene calls are TRBV13 and TRBJ2-7, with 7 bases aligning to TRBD1. The length of the CDR3 is 14 residues. The germline V gene has CDR1 PRHDT and CDR2 FYEKMQ (reference sequence). V shed 5 bases and J 4 bases; nucleotides not matched to a gene: 8. The CDR3 sequence is CASSTRRDRYEQYF. As DNA, the CDR3 is TGTGCCAGCAGCACCCGTCGGGACAGATACGAGCAGTACTTC.

V usage is TRBV18 and J usage is TRBJ1-2; 7 nucleotides align to TRBD1. CDR1 is KGHSH, CDR2 LQKENI, per germline. This CDR3 has 17 amino acids. Unmatched junction bases numbered 17, after V lost 6 bases and J lost 4 bases. CDR3 loop: CASSLNRETGKAYGYTF. CDR3 nucleotides: TGTGCCAGCTCTCTCAACCGCGAGACAGGGAAAGCCTATGGCTACACCTTC. Full variable domain (outside the CDR3, taken from reference TRBV18 and TRBJ1-2): NAGVMQNPRHLVRRRGQEARLRCSPMKGHSHVYWYRQLPEEGLKFMVYLQKENIIDESGMPKERFSAEFPKEGPSILRIQQVVRGDSAAYFCASSLNRETGKAYGYTFGSGTRLTVV.

In its sample, this clone was seen once. The chain joins TRBV27 to TRBJ2-7; 7 positions match TRBD1. Germline CDR1 MNHEY, CDR2 SMNVEV (reference sequence). Trimming removed 6 bases from V and 2 bases from J; junction bases left unmatched: 7. The CDR3 is 14 residues long. The CDR3 nucleotides are TGTGCCAGCAGCCACGACAGGGCGACCTACGAGCAGTACTTC. It encodes CASSHDRATYEQYF.

This clone was found once. The chain links TRBV18 to TRBJ2-7, with 8 bases lining up with TRBD2. Germline V gives CDR1 KGHSH, CDR2 LQKENI. The CDR3 sequence is 15 residues long. V lost 1 base and J lost 1; bases outside the gene matches: 3. The CDR3 protein is CASSPLSGSSYEQYF. Here the CDR3 DNA reads TGTGCCAGCTCACCACTAAGCGGGAGTTCCTACGAGCAGTACTTC.

V gene TRBV6-5 combines with J gene TRBJ1-2; D remains unclear. V lost 2 bases to trimming and J lost 4 bases, with 14 bases between them. Germline V gives CDR1 MNHEY, CDR2 SVGAGI. The CDR3 is made up of 15 amino acids. The CDR3 loop is CASSYGLGVGYGYTF. DNA of the CDR3: TGTGCCAGCAGTTACGGTTTGGGAGTGGGCTATGGCTACACCTTC.

The chain links TRBV25-1 to TRBJ2-1; D is possibly TRBD1 or TRBD2 (6 bases each). The ends were cut back, 3 bases at V and 0 bases at J, with 9 bases in the middle. CDR3 length: 15 residues. CDR1 MGHDK and CDR2 SYGVNS come from the germline V gene. For the CDR3, the DNA is TGTGCCAGCAGTGATACGGGGGCCTCCTACAATGAGCAGTTCTTC. Translating it yields CASSDTGASYNEQFF.

This clone has just one count. The CDR3 DNA sequence: TGTGCCAGCAGTTTACGGCGGGAAACTCACAATGAGCAGTTCTTC. Translation: CASSLRRETHNEQFF. The chain has TRBV27 and TRBJ2-1; a possible D gene is TRBD2 (6 bases). The CDR3 spans 15 residues. Looked up from germline, CDR1 is MNHEY and CDR2 is SMNVEV (reference sequence). Trimming shortened V by 2 bases and J by 5 bases, and 13 bases separated the two germline ends.

The chain couples TRBV7-8 to TRBJ1-4; tentatively, D is TRBD1 (5 bases). This CDR3 contains 16 residues. Trimming cost V 5 bases and J 5 bases, with 18 bases left between them. Germline V gene data show CDR1 as SGHVS and CDR2 as FQNEAQ. For the CDR3, the DNA is TGTGCCAGCAGCCGCGATGGTGGGCAGGGAAATGAAAAACTGTTTTTT. Translated: CASSRDGGQGNEKLFF.

The rearrangement uses TRBV19 and TRBJ2-7; 9 nucleotides agree with TRBD1. V shed 6 bases and J 3 bases; nucleotides not matched to a gene: 3. The germline V gene has CDR1 LNHDA and CDR2 SQIVND (reference sequence). The CDR3 is 13 residues long. The CDR3 bases are TGTGCCAGTAGCTTGGGACAGGGCTACGAGCAGTACTTC. Translated: CASSLGQGYEQYF.

The CDR3 DNA reads TGTGCCAGCAGCTTAGTCGGGGACTCTGGAAACACCATATATTTT. Its translation: CASSLVGDSGNTIYF. The chain carries TRBV7-9 and TRBJ1-3; D unclear. The germline V gene has CDR1 SEHNR and CDR2 FQNEAQ (reference sequence). CDR3 length: 15 amino acids. The germline V and J ends were trimmed by 1 base and 0 bases, with 7 bases remaining between them.

This clone has just one count. This chain's CDR3 is CASGLSGAYNEQFF. Here the CDR3 DNA reads TGTGCTAGTGGACTCTCCGGGGCCTACAATGAGCAGTTCTTC. This chain uses TRBV12-5 with TRBJ2-1; a weak D match, TRBD2 (5 bases). This CDR3 is built from 14 residues. Looked up from germline, CDR1 is LGHNT and CDR2 is FRNRAP. Trimming took off 6 bases at V and 2 bases at J, with 11 bases between the two ends.

V is TRBV29-1 and J is TRBJ2-5; 10 bases align to TRBD2. The junction had 5 bases not matched to a gene; V was cut back by 2 bases and J by 5 bases. This CDR3 spans 14 amino acids. Germline CDR1 reads SQVTM; CDR2 reads ANQGSEA. CDR3: CSVESGRAGETQYF. CDR3 bases: TGCAGCGTTGAAAGCGGGAGGGCAGGGGAGACCCAGTACTTC.

V and J are TRBV10-2 and TRBJ2-7; 11 nucleotides match TRBD2. Trimming at V came to 3 bases and at J to 6 bases, leaving 4 bases not matched to a gene. Germline assignment: CDR1 WSHSY and CDR2 SAAADI. The CDR3 length is 14 residues. The CDR3 coding sequence is TGCGCCAGCAGTGATACTAGCGGGAGAGGCGAGCAGTACTTC. This sequence encodes CASSDTSGRGEQYF.